Each of the 29 T cell receptor beta chains below was sequenced from the same sample in a study of blood T cell repertoires in COVID-19. TCRdb's copy holds only in-frame clones and misses some; the assay was immunoSEQ multiplex PCR. The table lists 190,000 or so clones, approximately 88% of them singletons. The sample taken for sequencing was PBMCs or T cells enriched from blood (not recorded which). These receptor sequences come from a man aged 18 to 30 with acute COVID-19.

This rearrangement joins TRBV5-1 to TRBJ2-7; 9 bases match TRBD1. The CDR3 contains 15 residues. Germline trimming cut 2 bases from V and 5 bases from J; bases unmatched to any gene: 8. Germline CDR1 and CDR2: SGHRS and YFSETQ. The CDR3 DNA follows: TGCGCCAGCAGCTTACAACTCGGGACAGGGAACGAGCAGTACTTC. Encoded protein: CASSLQLGTGNEQYF.

The chain carries TRBV29-1 and TRBJ1-1, with a possible D match to TRBD1 (5 bases). Per the germline V gene, CDR1 is SQVTM and CDR2 is ANQGSEA. Between the trimmed V and J ends, which lost 5 bases and 7 bases, there was a span of 17 bases. CDR3 size: 13 residues. For the CDR3, the DNA is TGCAGCGTTCCGGGCGACAGTTACCGTGAAGCTTTCTTT. Translation gives CSVPGDSYREAFF.

The genes are TRBV6-2 or TRBV6-3 and TRBJ2-7; the D gene is possibly TRBD2 (5 bases). CDR3 length: 13 amino acids. CDR1 and CDR2 (germline): MNHEY, SVGEGT. The V end lost 4 bases, the J end lost 1 base, and 8 bases lay between the germline ends. Here the CDR3 reads CASSFGVSYEQYF. CDR3 nucleotides: TGTGCCAGCAGTTTCGGGGTATCCTACGAGCAGTACTTC.

The CDR3 region is CASSSARGTEAFF. The CDR3 coding sequence is TGTGCCAGCAGTTCCGCGAGGGGGACTGAAGCTTTCTTT. This rearrangement joins TRBV6-5 to TRBJ1-1; D is possibly TRBD1 (6 bases). The CDR3 spans 13 residues. Germline CDR1 is MNHEY and CDR2 is SVGAGI. The V end lost 4 bases, the J end lost 5 bases, and 11 bases lay between the germline ends.

This chain links TRBV29-1 with TRBJ2-1, with 12 bases that match TRBD2. Looked up from germline, CDR1 is SQVTM and CDR2 is ANQGSEA. The ends lost 5 bases at V and 0 bases at J; junction bases unmatched: 11. This CDR3 spans 18 amino acids. CDR3 DNA sequence: TGCAGCGTTCACCCGGGACTAGCGGGTGAGAGCTCCTACAATGAGCAGTTCTTC. Encoded protein: CSVHPGLAGESSYNEQFF.

This rearrangement joins TRBV27 to TRBJ2-7; 8 bases agree with TRBD2. The CDR3 length is 14 residues. V lost 3 bases and J lost 5; bases outside the gene matches: 6. Germline-derived CDR1 and CDR2 are MNHEY and SMNVEV (reference sequence). The CDR3, as DNA: TGTGCCAGCAGTTTGAGCGGGAGTAGTAACGAGCAGTACTTC. This gives the protein CASSLSGSSNEQYF.

This chain joins TRBV27 and TRBJ2-7; D gene unclear. CDR3 size: 11 residues. V lost 3 bases, J lost 6 bases, and 6 bases lay in between. Looked up from germline, CDR1 is MNHEY and CDR2 is SMNVEV (reference sequence). CDR3 residues: CASSLAGEQYF. As DNA, the CDR3 is TGTGCCAGCAGTTTGGCTGGCGAGCAGTACTTC.

This chain links TRBV28 with TRBJ2-5, with 9 nucleotides matching TRBD1. V lost 6 bases and J lost 3; bases outside the gene matches: 2. Germline CDR1 is MDHEN and CDR2 is SYDVKM. The CDR3 runs 13 residues. CDR3 loop: CASRWTGEETQYF. The CDR3 nucleotides read TGTGCCAGCAGGTGGACAGGGGAAGAGACCCAGTACTTC.

The J gene is TRBJ2-2, the V gene TRBV6-5; D might be TRBD2 (6 bases). The germline gives CDR1 MNHEY, CDR2 SVGAGI. Trimming removed 4 bases from V and 6 bases from J, with 12 bases in between. The CDR3 runs 14 residues. CDR3 nucleotide sequence: TGTGCCAGCAGTTTCGGGGGAGGTGCCGGGGAGCTGTTTTTT. Its translation: CASSFGGGAGELFF.

The V and J genes are TRBV5-1 and TRBJ1-1, with D tentatively TRBD1 (5 bases). This CDR3 comprises 15 residues. V lost 5 bases and J 1 base, leaving 15 bases between the germline ends. In germline, CDR1 is SGHRS, CDR2 YFSETQ. CDR3 loop: CASSRTGQQNTEAFF. In DNA, the CDR3 is TGCGCCAGCAGTCGGACCGGACAACAGAACACTGAAGCTTTCTTT.

The CDR3 DNA sequence: TGTGCCAGCAGCTTGGCGGGAGAGCAGTTCTTC. It is translated as CASSLAGEQFF. This chain joins TRBV11-3 and TRBJ2-1; TRBD2 might be the D (6 bases). CDR1 and CDR2 from the germline V gene are SGHNT and YENEEA. The V end was cut by 3 bases, the J end by 10 bases, with 7 bases between. This CDR3 is 11 amino acids long.

This chain joins TRBV28 and TRBJ1-1, with D possibly TRBD1 on 5 matching bases. This CDR3 region has 13 residues. The germline V gene has CDR1 MDHEN and CDR2 SYDVKM. V lost 10 bases and J 1 base, leaving 13 bases between the germline ends. CDR3 nucleotide sequence: TGTGCCACGGCAGGGTTATCGAACACTGAAGCTTTCTTT. Amino acid sequence: CATAGLSNTEAFF. Drawing the rest from reference TRBV28 and TRBJ1-1, the complete variable domain is DVKVTQSSRYLVKRTGEKVFLECVQDMDHENMFWYRQDPGLGLRLIYFSYDVKMKEKGDIPEGYSVSREKKERFSLILESASTNQTSMYLCATAGLSNTEAFFGQGTRLTVV.

J is TRBJ2-7 and V is TRBV19; possible D gene TRBD1, 6 bases. Germline lookup yields CDR1 LNHDA and CDR2 SQIVND (reference sequence). The V end lost 5 bases, the J end lost 4 bases, and 12 bases lay between the germline ends. CDR3 length equals 13 residues. The CDR3 nucleotides read TGTGCCAGTAGTTCTCAGGGGATTTACGAGCAGTACTTC. This sequence encodes CASSSQGIYEQYF.

V is TRBV5-1 and J is TRBJ1-1; a weak D match, TRBD1 (5 bases). Trimming took 4 bases from V and 11 from J, leaving 18 bases between them. The length of the CDR3 is 13 residues. The V gene's germline CDR1 is SGHRS and CDR2 YFSETQ. CDR3 residues: CASSLEVQGRAFF. Written as DNA, the CDR3 is TGCGCCAGCAGCCTGGAGGTCCAGGGCAGGGCTTTCTTT. The full variable domain, completed using reference TRBV5-1 and TRBJ1-1, is KAGVTQTPRYLIKTRGQQVTLSCSPISGHRSVSWYQQTPGQGLQFLFEYFSETQRNKGNFPGRFSGRQFSNSRSEMNVSTLELGDSALYLCASSLEVQGRAFFGQGTRLTVV.

The chain uses TRBV28 and TRBJ2-7; the D is unclear. The CDR3 loop spans 16 amino acids. Deletions cut 1 base from V and 3 bases from J, with 16 bases between. Germline V gene sequence: CDR1 MDHEN, CDR2 SYDVKM. The CDR3 bases are TGTGCCAGCAGTTTATCCCGCCTCAACGACAACTACGAGCAGTACTTC. It yields the protein CASSLSRLNDNYEQYF.

V and J are TRBV13 and TRBJ2-7, with TRBD2 matching over 11 bases. The CDR3 consists of 17 residues. The junction had 9 bases not matched to a gene; V was cut back by 3 bases and J by 2 bases. Germline assignment: CDR1 PRHDT and CDR2 FYEKMQ (reference sequence). CDR3 nucleotides: TGTGCCAGCAGCTTGGGGACTAGCGGAGCCTATGCCTACGAGCAGTACTTC. Amino acids: CASSLGTSGAYAYEQYF. The full variable domain, rest sourced from reference TRBV13 and TRBJ2-7, is AAGVIQSPRHLIKEKRETATLKCYPIPRHDTVYWYQQGPGQDPQFLISFYEKMQSDKGSIPDRFSAQQFSDYHSELNMSSLELGDSALYFCASSLGTSGAYAYEQYFGPGTRLTVT.

This chain joins TRBV19 and TRBJ1-4; no clear D gene. Trimming left V 3 bases short and J 7 bases short, with 9 bases between. In germline, CDR1 is LNHDA, CDR2 SQIVND (reference sequence). CDR3 length: 13 residues. Here the CDR3 DNA reads TGTGCCAGTAGTATCCTCAGAGGTGAAAAACTGTTTTTT. Residues: CASSILRGEKLFF.

This chain uses TRBV29-1 with TRBJ2-1, with 7 positions matching TRBD1. There are 14 residues in the CDR3. V was clipped by 7 bases and J by 5 bases; unmatched bases: 11. CDR1 and CDR2 from the germline V gene are SQVTM and ANQGSEA. CDR3 in DNA: TGCAGCGCCCCCCCCGGGACAGCGGACAATGAGCAGTTCTTC. Amino acid sequence: CSAPPGTADNEQFF.

This clone was seen once. The chain couples TRBV4-1 to TRBJ2-1; the D gene is possibly TRBD2 (5 bases). The germline V and J ends were trimmed by 3 bases and 5 bases, with 17 bases remaining between them. Per the germline V gene, CDR1 is MGHRA and CDR2 is YSYEKL. CDR3 length equals 16 residues. This chain's CDR3 is CASSQTRASTDNEQFF. The CDR3 DNA is TGCGCCAGCAGCCAGACCCGGGCTAGCACGGACAATGAGCAGTTCTTC.

This clone showed up just once. The V call is TRBV19, the J call TRBJ2-7; unclear D gene. The CDR3 contains 15 residues. Germline-derived CDR1 and CDR2 are LNHDA and SQIVND (reference sequence). The ends were cut back, 1 base at V and 1 base at J, with 11 bases in the middle. CDR3 loop: CASSIGAGRSYEQYF. DNA for the CDR3: TGTGCCAGTAGTATAGGGGCAGGAAGGTCCTACGAGCAGTACTTC. Variable domain in full (rest from reference TRBV19 and TRBJ2-7): DGGITQSPKYLFRKEGQNVTLSCEQNLNHDAMYWYRQDPGQGLRLIYYSQIVNDFQKGDIAEGYSVSREKKESFPLTVTSAQKNPTAFYLCASSIGAGRSYEQYFGPGTRLTVT.

This clone occurred once. The chain uses TRBV11-2 and TRBJ1-5; 11 nucleotides agree with TRBD1. J gave up 5 bases and V 3 bases, and 6 bases lay outside the gene matches. The CDR3 sequence is 16 residues long. CDR1 and CDR2 (germline): SGHAT, FQNNGV. CDR3 nucleotides: TGTGCCAGCAGCTTTCTAGGGACAGGGGGTGATCAGCCCCAGCATTTT. Protein product: CASSFLGTGGDQPQHF. The full variable domain, in which reference TRBV11-2 and TRBJ1-5 provide the parts outside the CDR3, is EAGVAQSPRYKIIEKRQSVAFWCNPISGHATLYWYQQILGQGPKLLIQFQNNGVVDDSQLPKDRFSAERLKGVDSTLKIQPAKLEDSAVYLCASSFLGTGGDQPQHFGDGTRLSIL.

The chain uses TRBV11-3 and TRBJ2-7, with D perhaps matching TRBD1 (6 bases). Germline V gene lookup returns CDR1 SGHNT and CDR2 YENEEA. V was pared by 4 bases and J by 2 bases, with 12 bases between. There are 14 residues in the CDR3. The CDR3 is CASSSWGTTYEQYF. CDR3 bases: TGTGCCAGCAGCTCCTGGGGGACAACCTACGAGCAGTACTTC.

The V and J genes are TRBV23-1 and TRBJ1-4; 8 positions match TRBD1. TRBV23-1 is an open reading frame whose function is uncertain. The CDR3 extends over 16 amino acids. Trimming removed 5 bases from V and 0 bases from J; junction bases left unmatched: 5. CDR3 coding DNA: TGCGCCAGCAGTTGGGACAGGACCGCAACTAATGAAAAACTGTTTTTT. Its protein is CASSWDRTATNEKLFF.

Turning to this clone: Lacking the conserved final phenylalanine or tryptophan, this CDR3 likely reflects a read error. The limits of the CDR3 on the DNA are not certain, so only TCRdb's listed CDR3 is given. The rearrangement links TRBV7-9 to TRBJ1-2. The CDR3 comprises 13 residues, both ends counted. Germline V gene lookup returns CDR1 SEHNR and CDR2 FQNEAQ (reference sequence). CDR3: CASSLYGGDPSEV.

This chain's CDR3 is CAIRDRDRGNQETQYF. The CDR3 nucleotides are TGTGCCATCAGGGACCGGGACAGGGGGAACCAAGAGACCCAGTACTTC. The chain links TRBV10-3 to TRBJ2-5, with TRBD1 identical over 11 bases. The CDR3 is 16 amino acids. The V and J ends lost 6 bases and 0 bases, in that order; junction bases with no gene match: 6. Per germline, CDR1 ENHRY and CDR2 SYGVKD.

This chain connects TRBV10-2 to TRBJ2-3; 7 bases match TRBD2. Germline V gene sequence: CDR1 WSHSY, CDR2 SAAADI. The CDR3 length is 12 residues. V dropped 8 bases and J dropped 4; count of bases not matched to a gene: 3. The CDR3 here is CASGRAADTQYF. The DNA for the CDR3 is TGCGCCAGCGGGAGGGCCGCAGATACGCAGTATTTT.

The chain uses TRBV7-9 and TRBJ2-5; no clear D gene. Germline V gives CDR1 SEHNR, CDR2 FQNEAQ (reference sequence). The V and J ends lost 2 bases and 2 bases respectively, with 3 bases between them. The CDR3 runs to 12 residues. The CDR3 nucleotides are TGTGCCAGCAGCTTACTTCAAGAGACCCAGTACTTC. This encodes CASSLLQETQYF.

The chain carries TRBV9 and TRBJ2-7; 11 positions agree with TRBD2. Germline V gene data show CDR1 as SGDLS and CDR2 as YYNGEE. The CDR3 spans 18 residues. V was clipped by 4 bases and J by 2 bases; unmatched bases: 14. CDR3 DNA: TGTGCCAGCAGCCAAAACACCATAGCGGGAGGGCCGCCCTACGAGCAGTACTTC. Its translation is CASSQNTIAGGPPYEQYF.

The V call is TRBV4-1, the J call TRBJ2-7; a possible D gene is TRBD2 (6 bases). V gave up 1 base and J gave up 0 bases, with 10 bases separating them. The V gene's germline CDR1 is MGHRA and CDR2 YSYEKL. The CDR3 contains 15 residues. The CDR3 DNA reads TGCGCCAGCAGCCAAGGAGGAGGGAGCTCCTACGAGCAGTACTTC. Its protein product is CASSQGGGSSYEQYF.